This T cell receptor (beta chain) was identified in a study of T-cell reconstitution after alpha-beta-depleted transplantation in children. V lost 4 bases, J lost 6 bases, and 4 bases lay in between. This CDR3 comprises 11 residues. The study's findings and limits: A year post-transplant, T-cell counts and diversity derived mostly from newly produced T cells. The high TCRbeta diversity at day 60 in some patients came from surviving recipient T cells and thymic progenitors. Several hundred expanded graft clones reportedly were the source of alpha-beta T cells about two months after transplant.

This clonotype was seen only once. The antigen is unknown. Unique molecular identifiers were used in preparing the TCRbeta library. MiXCR, applied by TCRdb to the PCR reads, yields one record per CDR3 protein. The data show about 170,000 distinct CDR3 sequences, 11% seen once. This clonotype was obtained from a boy under 10 years old with acute myeloid leukemia, due to receive a stem cell transplant. Source: PBMCs, taken before TCRalphabeta/CD19-depleted stem cell transplant. The chain carries TRBV12-3 or TRBV12-4 and TRBJ1-3; D gene ambiguous. The CDR3 loop reads CASSYLNTIYF. The CDR3 region has the DNA TGTGCCAGCAGTTATCTAAACACCATATATTTT.